The 7 T cell receptor beta chains given below trace back to one sample, sequenced in a study of cytomegalovirus exposure and HLA in healthy donors. Generated by immunoSEQ multiplex PCR, the TCRdb table keeps only in-frame clones and is missing some. The sample carries 57,000 or so clones, 90% to 95% recorded once. Sequenced sample: PBMCs. All receptors come from a woman in her twenties or thirties in good health and CMV-seronegative.

The rearrangement uses TRBV18 and TRBJ2-4, with D perhaps TRBD2 (5 bases). The CDR3 contains 14 residues. Germline V CDR1 and CDR2: KGHSH, LQKENI. Between the trimmed V and J ends, which lost 3 bases and 0 bases, there was a span of 6 bases. DNA for the CDR3: TGTGCCAGCTCACCGGACTCAGCCAAAAACATTCAGTACTTC. Amino acid sequence: CASSPDSAKNIQYF.

V and J are TRBV6-1 and TRBJ2-7; no reliable D call. V lost 10 bases to trimming and J lost 6 bases, with 16 bases between them. This CDR3 contains 12 residues. Germline CDR1 reads MNHNS; CDR2 reads SASEGT. The CDR3 loop reads CAIAPRLREQYF. The CDR3 DNA sequence: TGTGCCATCGCCCCGAGGTTGCGCGAGCAGTACTTC.

The chain carries TRBV7-8 and TRBJ1-3; no clear D. Trimming pared 1 base from V and 1 base from J, leaving 11 bases between. Germline CDR1 SGHVS, CDR2 FQNEAQ. The CDR3 is 16 residues long. CDR3 bases: TGTGCCAGCAGCTTAGGTTCAGGTTTTTCTGGAAACACCATATATTTT. The encoded protein is CASSLGSGFSGNTIYF.

This clone came up a few times. The V call is TRBV4-1, the J call TRBJ1-3; 7 bases are shared with TRBD1. Unmatched junction bases numbered 5, after V lost 2 bases and J lost 1 base. The germline gives CDR1 MGHRA, CDR2 YSYEKL. The CDR3 sequence is 16 residues long. DNA for the CDR3: TGCGCCAGCAGCCAACCTACAGGGGTGTCTGGAAACACCATATATTTT. Translation: CASSQPTGVSGNTIYF.

The chain combines TRBV2 with TRBJ2-3, with 7 positions matching TRBD1. CDR1 SNHLY and CDR2 FYNNEI come from the germline V gene. Trimming took 4 bases from V and 2 from J; bases not matched to a gene: 6. The CDR3 runs to 15 residues. DNA of the CDR3: TGTGCCAGCAGTGTGAGGGGGCGCCTCACAGATACGCAGTATTTT. This codes for CASSVRGRLTDTQYF.

The chain carries TRBV10-3 and TRBJ2-2, with TRBD2 matching 9 bases. The ends lost 6 bases at V and 1 base at J; junction bases unmatched: 3. Germline assignment: CDR1 ENHRY and CDR2 SYGVKD. This CDR3 spans 15 amino acids. CDR3 coding DNA: TGTGCCATCAGCGATAGCGGGAGGAACACCGGGGAGCTGTTTTTT. Encoded protein: CAISDSGRNTGELFF.

The J gene is TRBJ2-6, the V gene TRBV4-1, with a weak D call TRBD1 (6 bases). The CDR3 is 16 amino acids. The germline CDR1 and CDR2 sequences are MGHRA and YSYEKL. Trimming removed 2 bases at V and 4 bases at J, with 12 bases between. This chain's CDR3 is CASSQPQGAGANVLTF. The CDR3 nucleotides are TGCGCCAGCAGCCAACCACAGGGAGCCGGGGCCAACGTCCTGACTTTC.